This TCR beta chain was sequenced in a study of beta chain features in type 1 diabetes. Study findings and constraints: For Type 1 diabetes patients, all four CD4+ subsets carried TCRB CDR3s that were moderately but significantly shorter.

Details on this clone: Its antigen is unidentified.

Investigators reverse transcribed all isolated RNA, so they sequenced expressed TCRB transcripts. Here immunoSEQ multiplex PCR was the method, and the copy in TCRdb shows in-frame clones only, minus some. In the table there are 150,000 to 200,000 clones, roughly 65% of which are singletons. CDR3 length equals 13 residues. The trim removed 11 bases at V and 4 bases at J, leaving 7 bases unmatched. CDR1 is MDHEN and CDR2 is SYDVKM in the germline V gene. This TCR came from a young man with type 1 diabetes. Sample: naive CD4+ T cells from blood. The V and J genes are TRBV28 and TRBJ2-5, with 10 bases aligning to TRBD1. CDR3 DNA sequence: TGTGCCGAAGCGGGACAGGGGTTAGAGACCCAGTACTTC. It translates to CAEAGQGLETQYF.